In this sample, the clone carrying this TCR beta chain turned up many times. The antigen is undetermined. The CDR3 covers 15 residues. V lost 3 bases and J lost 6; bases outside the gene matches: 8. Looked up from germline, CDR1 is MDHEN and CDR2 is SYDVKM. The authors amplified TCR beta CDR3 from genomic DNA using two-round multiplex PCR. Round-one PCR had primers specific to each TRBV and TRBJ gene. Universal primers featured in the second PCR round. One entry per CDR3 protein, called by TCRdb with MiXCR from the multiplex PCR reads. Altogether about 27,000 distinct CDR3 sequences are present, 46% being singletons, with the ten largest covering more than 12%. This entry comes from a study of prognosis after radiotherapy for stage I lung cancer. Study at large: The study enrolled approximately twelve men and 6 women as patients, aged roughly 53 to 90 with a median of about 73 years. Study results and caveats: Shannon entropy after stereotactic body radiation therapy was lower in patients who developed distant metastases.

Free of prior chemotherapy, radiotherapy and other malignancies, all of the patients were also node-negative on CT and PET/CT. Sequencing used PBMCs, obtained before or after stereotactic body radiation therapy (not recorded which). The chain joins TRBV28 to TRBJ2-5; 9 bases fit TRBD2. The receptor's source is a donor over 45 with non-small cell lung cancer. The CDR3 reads CASSLISGRTKTQYF. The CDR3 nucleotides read TGTGCCAGCAGTTTGATTAGCGGGAGAACCAAGACCCAGTACTTC.